The 9 T cell receptor beta chains presented below share a single source sample, sequenced in a study of blood T cell repertoires in COVID-19. Here immunoSEQ multiplex PCR was the method, and the copy in TCRdb shows in-frame clones only, minus some. Among approximately 130,000 clones listed, approximately 82% were seen once. Specimen: peripheral blood. These TCRs come from a man between 40 and 49 years old with active or convalescent COVID-19.

The chain carries TRBV27 and TRBJ2-7, with 7 bases lining up with TRBD1. CDR3 length: 14 residues. J lost 1 base, V lost 5 bases, and 5 bases had no gene match. CDR1 and CDR2 from the germline V gene are MNHEY and SMNVEV (reference sequence). The CDR3 protein is CASSRQGLSYEQYF. CDR3 bases: TGTGCCAGCAGTAGACAGGGCTTATCCTACGAGCAGTACTTC.

The rearrangement joins TRBV7-9 to TRBJ1-5; possibly TRBD1 for D (6 bases). Germline lookup yields CDR1 SEHNR and CDR2 FQNEAQ (reference sequence). This CDR3 spans 16 amino acids. The V gene lost 3 bases and the J gene lost 2 bases, with 14 bases spanning the gap. CDR3 nucleotides: TGTGCCAGCAGCTTCTCGGGAGGGGGTGGCAATCAGCCCCAGCATTTT. Its translation is CASSFSGGGGNQPQHF.

V usage is TRBV10-3 and J usage is TRBJ1-4; D possibly corresponds to TRBD1 (5 bases). The CDR3 has 14 residues. V was pared by 4 bases and J by 4 bases, with 10 bases between. Germline V lookup: CDR1 ENHRY, CDR2 SYGVKD. The CDR3 DNA follows: TGTGCCATCAGTGTGTCGGGGCTTAATGAAAAACTGTTTTTT. Encoded protein: CAISVSGLNEKLFF.

The chain combines TRBV6-5 with TRBJ1-3; D uncertain. V was shortened by 0 bases and J by 4 bases, with 7 bases between the two germline ends. CDR1 MNHEY and CDR2 SVGAGI come from the germline V gene. There are 14 residues in the CDR3. The CDR3 loop is CASSYSGGGNTIYF. In DNA form, the CDR3 reads TGTGCCAGCAGTTACTCGGGAGGGGGAAACACCATATATTTT.

This clone was recorded only once. J is TRBJ2-5 and V is TRBV7-2; maybe TRBD2 (5 bases). Germline V gene data show CDR1 as SGHTA and CDR2 as FQGNSA. The CDR3 sequence is 15 residues long. Deletions cut 2 bases from V and 0 bases from J, with 10 bases between. The CDR3 nucleotides read TGTGCCAGCAGCTTATCAGCTAGCTACCAAGAGACCCAGTACTTC. The encoded protein is CASSLSASYQETQYF.

In nucleotides, the CDR3 is TGTGCCAGCAGTTACCGGACAGGGCCCGAAAATAGGGGCTACACCTTC. Translation: CASSYRTGPENRGYTF. The chain uses TRBV6-6 and TRBJ1-2, with TRBD1 matching over 8 bases. Germline V gene lookup returns CDR1 MNHNY and CDR2 SVGAGI (reference sequence). This CDR3 is built from 16 residues. Trimming took 2 bases from V and 8 from J; bases not matched to a gene: 13.

This rearrangement joins TRBV6-2 or TRBV6-3 to TRBJ1-4; perhaps TRBD1 as D (5 bases). Germline lookup yields CDR1 MNHEY and CDR2 SVGEGT. This CDR3 region has 17 residues. The ends were cut back, 5 bases at V and 1 base at J, with 17 bases in the middle. CDR3 coding DNA: TGTGCCAGCAGTCCCGTACGCCACAGGCAAACTAATGAAAAACTGTTTTTT. Its protein is CASSPVRHRQTNEKLFF.

This clone was observed a single time. V usage is TRBV24-1 and J usage is TRBJ1-1; D is undetermined. V was clipped by 7 bases and J by 1 base, with 6 bases between them. This CDR3 is 12 amino acids long. Germline values: CDR1 KGHDR, CDR2 SFDVKD. The CDR3 loop is CATSSGNTEAFF. The DNA for the CDR3 is TGTGCCACCAGCTCAGGGAACACTGAAGCTTTCTTT.

This chain connects TRBV3-1 (or the pseudogene TRBV3-2) to TRBJ1-5; D unclear. The CDR3 covers 14 residues. V dropped 2 bases and J dropped 2 bases, with 7 bases sitting between them. CDR1 is LGHDT and CDR2 is YNNKEL in the germline V gene (reference sequence). The DNA for the CDR3 is TGTGCCAGCAGCCAACACGGGGGCAATCAGCCCCAGCATTTT. It encodes CASSQHGGNQPQHF.